The next 26 T cell receptor beta chains were all read from a single sample in a study of T-cell reconstitution after alpha-beta-depleted transplantation in children. Using unique molecular identifiers, the investigators prepared the TCRbeta library. Via MiXCR, TCRdb re-called the PCR reads, giving one row per CDR3 protein. The sample lists about 250,000 distinct CDR3 sequences, roughly a quarter seen once, with 4.8% in the top ten. The source material was PBMCs, mostly from graft donor cells, sampled 360 days after TCRalphabeta/CD19-depleted stem cell transplant. All receptors come from a female patient aged 2 to 10 who had a stem cell transplant for congenital amegakaryocytic thrombocytopenia, so the T cells may come from the graft donor.

This clonotype was detected a few times. The chain joins TRBV29-1 to TRBJ2-7; 12 bases fit TRBD1. The CDR3 runs to 12 residues. The J segment lost 7 bases and the V segment lost 7 bases, leaving 5 bases of the junction unmatched. Germline lookup yields CDR1 SQVTM and CDR2 ANQGSEA. The CDR3, as DNA: TGCAGCGGGGGACAGGGGGCTGGAGAGCAGTACTTC. This gives the protein CSGGQGAGEQYF.

The J gene is TRBJ2-3, the V gene TRBV14; 8 bases are shared with TRBD1. This CDR3 comprises 16 residues. V was pared by 5 bases and J by 0 bases, with 7 bases of the junction left unmatched. Germline V gene data show CDR1 as SGHDN and CDR2 as FVKESK. The CDR3 here is CASSKRTGFSTDTQYF. CDR3 in DNA: TGTGCCAGCAGCAAGAGGACAGGGTTTAGCACAGATACGCAGTATTTT.

This clonotype occurred many times. This chain joins TRBV6-2 or TRBV6-3 and TRBJ2-7; D gene ambiguous. The CDR3 totals 13 residues. In germline, CDR1 is MNHEY, CDR2 SVGEGT. V was cut by 2 bases and J by 2 bases, with 7 bases left in between. The CDR3 DNA follows: TGTGCCAGCAGTTACGGTACTACCTACGAGCAGTACTTC. Encoded protein: CASSYGTTYEQYF.

The chain recombines TRBV5-6 with TRBJ2-3, with 8 bases identical to TRBD1. The V and J ends lost 3 bases and 6 bases, in that order; junction bases with no gene match: 9. This CDR3 is built from 15 residues. Germline V CDR1 and CDR2: SGHDT, YYEEEE. The CDR3 nucleotides are TGTGCCAGCAGCTCGCTGGACAGGGAGGCGGATACGCAGTATTTT. This codes for CASSSLDREADTQYF.

The CDR3 sequence is CASSMGFHTDTQYF. CDR3 sequence (DNA): TGTGCCAGTAGTATGGGGTTTCACACAGATACGCAGTATTTT. The chain recombines TRBV19 with TRBJ2-3; no firm D call. Germline V gene lookup returns CDR1 LNHDA and CDR2 SQIVND (reference sequence). The V gene lost 3 bases and the J gene lost 2 bases, with 9 bases spanning the gap. The CDR3 consists of 14 residues.

CDR3 DNA: TGTGCCAGCAGTGAGATGAGGGTCTCTGGAAACACCATATATTTT. It yields the protein CASSEMRVSGNTIYF. The chain has TRBV12-3 or TRBV12-4 and TRBJ1-3; D is undetermined. The CDR3 consists of 15 residues. V lost 5 bases and J 0 bases, leaving 11 bases between the germline ends.

The chain employs TRBV12-3 or TRBV12-4 and TRBJ1-5; no clear D. The ends were cut back, 3 bases at V and 9 bases at J, with 12 bases in the middle. The CDR3 is 13 amino acids. CDR3: CASSFGKYGPQHF. The DNA for the CDR3 is TGTGCCAGCAGTTTCGGGAAATACGGGCCCCAGCATTTT.

The chain has TRBV12-3 or TRBV12-4 and TRBJ2-1, with TRBD1 identical over 10 bases. CDR3 size: 19 residues. V was pared by 6 bases and J by 7 bases, with 21 bases of the junction left unmatched. CDR3 residues: CASRRRDRGLQRESNEQFF. CDR3 coding DNA: TGTGCCAGCAGACGCCGGGACAGGGGTTTGCAGCGGGAGAGTAATGAGCAGTTCTTC.

This clonotype showed up many times. The genes are TRBV4-1 and TRBJ2-7, with D maybe TRBD1 (6 bases). CDR1 is MGHRA, CDR2 YSYEKL, per germline. V was clipped by 1 base and J by 3 bases, with 10 bases between them. The CDR3 runs 14 residues. CDR3 DNA: TGCGCCAGCAGCCAAGTTGCAGGGGTCTACGAGCAGTACTTC. It encodes CASSQVAGVYEQYF.

This clonotype has a handful of counts. The chain is built from TRBV4-1 and TRBJ1-2; D remains unclear. Germline V gene sequence: CDR1 MGHRA, CDR2 YSYEKL. The CDR3 contains 11 residues. V gave up 1 base and J gave up 13 bases, with 10 bases separating them. This chain's CDR3 is CASSQARQSTF. CDR3 coding DNA: TGCGCCAGCAGCCAAGCCCGTCAGTCCACCTTC.

This clonotype was counted only a few times. CDR3 amino acids: CASTRDRGLETQYF. The CDR3 DNA reads TGTGCCAGCACCCGGGACAGGGGGCTGGAGACCCAGTACTTC. The genes are TRBV12-3 or TRBV12-4 and TRBJ2-5; 12 bases fit TRBD1. V dropped 7 bases and J dropped 5; count of bases not matched to a gene: 5. CDR3 length: 14 residues.

This chain connects TRBV5-1 to TRBJ1-1, with a possible D match to TRBD1 (6 bases). The CDR3 sequence is 14 residues long. V was cut by 2 bases and J by 5 bases, with 13 bases left in between. Germline loops: CDR1 SGHRS, CDR2 YFSETQ. The CDR3 loop reads CASSFDGGQTEAFF. CDR3 bases: TGCGCCAGCAGCTTCGACGGGGGACAAACTGAAGCTTTCTTT.

The chain links TRBV29-1 to TRBJ1-3, with 8 nucleotides matching TRBD1. The V and J ends lost 4 bases and 4 bases, in that order; junction bases with no gene match: 3. The germline CDR1 and CDR2 sequences are SQVTM and ANQGSEA. This CDR3 region has 13 residues. The CDR3 loop reads CSVATGVGNTIYF. The CDR3, as DNA: TGCAGCGTTGCGACAGGGGTAGGAAACACCATATATTTT. Using reference TRBV29-1 and TRBJ1-3 for the parts outside the CDR3, the full variable domain is SAVISQKPSRDICQRGTSLTIQCQVDSQVTMMFWYRQQPGQSLTLIATANQGSEATYESGFVIDKFPISRPNLTFSTLTVSNMSPEDSSIYLCSVATGVGNTIYFGEGSWLTVV.

The chain joins TRBV28 to TRBJ1-1; D perhaps matches TRBD1 (5 bases). CDR1 is MDHEN and CDR2 is SYDVKM in the germline V gene. V was cut by 2 bases and J by 7 bases, with 26 bases left in between. The CDR3 has 18 amino acids. The CDR3 DNA reads as TGTGCCAGCAGTTTAGATTCCAGGACACTGGTCGGGAGGGGTGAAGCTTTCTTT. It yields the protein CASSLDSRTLVGRGEAFF.

This sequence joins TRBV20-1 and TRBJ1-2; a possible D gene is TRBD1 (5 bases). With 0 bases removed from V and 6 bases from J, the gap between germline ends came to 17 bases. The CDR3 is 15 residues long. Germline values: CDR1 DFQATT, CDR2 SNEGSKA (reference sequence). The CDR3 DNA sequence: TGCAGTGCTAGAGATCCTGGTAGTGGAGGGGATGGCTACACCTTC. This encodes CSARDPGSGGDGYTF.

The J gene is TRBJ1-6, the V gene TRBV6-1; a weak D match, TRBD1 (5 bases). Germline CDR1 and CDR2: MNHNS and SASEGT. Trimming took 4 bases from V and 4 from J, leaving 5 bases between them. CDR3 length: 13 residues. The CDR3 reads CASSGQYNSPLHF. The DNA for the CDR3 is TGTGCCAGCAGTGGACAGTATAATTCACCCCTCCACTTT.

This clonotype turned up a few times. This chain joins TRBV30 and TRBJ2-2, with 7 bases aligning to TRBD1. This CDR3 has 16 residues. Unmatched junction bases numbered 8, after V lost 0 bases and J lost 4 bases. Per germline, CDR1 GTSNPN and CDR2 SVGIG (reference sequence). The CDR3 DNA is TGTGCCTGGAGTGTACTGGACAGGAGACTCACCGGGGAGCTGTTTTTT. Amino acids: CAWSVLDRRLTGELFF. Filled out from reference TRBV30 and TRBJ2-2, the complete variable domain reads SQTIHQWPATLVQPVGSPLSLECTVEGTSNPNLYWYRQAAGRGLQLLFYSVGIGQISSEVPQNLSASRPQDRQFILSSKKLLLSDSGFYLCAWSVLDRRLTGELFFGEGSRLTVL.

This chain links TRBV9 with TRBJ1-3, with D perhaps TRBD1 (6 bases). This CDR3 spans 14 amino acids. Deletions cut 0 bases from V and 3 bases from J, with 7 bases between. In germline, CDR1 is SGDLS, CDR2 YYNGEE. CDR3 coding DNA: TGTGCCAGCAGCGTAGGAGGGGGTGGAAACACCATATATTTT. Residues: CASSVGGGGNTIYF.

Only a few counts were recorded for this clonotype. The CDR3 loop is CSARAVTDTQYF. CDR3 nucleotides: TGCAGTGCTAGAGCCGTTACAGATACGCAGTATTTT. The chain joins TRBV20-1 to TRBJ2-3, with D uncertain. This CDR3 region has 12 residues. The V gene lost 1 base and the J gene lost 3 bases, with 5 bases spanning the gap. Germline V CDR1 and CDR2: DFQATT, SNEGSKA (reference sequence).

This clonotype was seen only a few times. V gene TRBV9 combines with J gene TRBJ2-2; 8 bases line up with TRBD2. Per germline, CDR1 SGDLS and CDR2 YYNGEE. V trimming: 3 bases; J trimming: 0 bases; junction bases outside the gene matches: 7. CDR3 length equals 17 residues. CDR3 bases: TGTGCCAGCAGCGGGGAGACACTAGCGGCGAACACCGGGGAGCTGTTTTTT. Protein sequence: CASSGETLAANTGELFF.

J is TRBJ1-1 and V is TRBV20-1; D gene uncertain. CDR1 and CDR2 from the germline V gene are DFQATT and SNEGSKA (reference sequence). The CDR3 has 12 amino acids. V lost 3 bases to trimming and J lost 1 base, with 6 bases between them. CDR3 coding DNA: TGCAGTGCTAGTATCCAGAACACTGAAGCTTTCTTT. Translated: CSASIQNTEAFF.

This clonotype has just a few counts. The chain carries TRBV24-1 and TRBJ2-2, with D uncertain. The CDR3 contains 15 residues. Germline V gives CDR1 KGHDR, CDR2 SFDVKD. Trimming left V 0 bases short and J 1 base short, with 5 bases between. The CDR3 loop reads CATSDLRLNTGELFF. The CDR3 bases are TGTGCCACCAGTGATTTGCGGCTGAACACCGGGGAGCTGTTTTTT.

V is TRBV7-2 and J is TRBJ2-7, with no clear D. CDR3 length: 14 residues. The V gene lost 1 base and the J gene lost 2 bases, with 9 bases spanning the gap. Per the germline V gene, CDR1 is SGHTA and CDR2 is FQGNSA. This CDR3 reads CASSLVGPPYEQYF. The CDR3 DNA is TGTGCCAGCAGCTTAGTTGGGCCCCCCTACGAGCAGTACTTC. Full variable domain (outside the CDR3, taken from reference TRBV7-2 and TRBJ2-7): GAGVSQSPSNKVTEKGKDVELRCDPISGHTALYWYRQSLGQGLEFLIYFQGNSAPDKSGLPSDRFSAERTGGSVSTLTIQRTQQEDSAVYLCASSLVGPPYEQYFGPGTRLTVT.

The genes are TRBV12-3 or TRBV12-4 and TRBJ2-1; tentatively, D is TRBD2 (5 bases). The CDR3 contains 16 residues. With 3 bases removed from V and 1 base from J, the gap between germline ends came to 13 bases. This CDR3 reads CASSFVGVESYNEQFF. CDR3 DNA: TGTGCCAGCAGTTTTGTGGGAGTGGAATCCTACAATGAGCAGTTCTTC.

This clonotype has just a few counts. This sequence joins TRBV20-1 and TRBJ1-3; D is uncertain. The ends were cut back, 6 bases at V and 3 bases at J, with 12 bases in the middle. Germline CDR1 DFQATT, CDR2 SNEGSKA (reference sequence). The CDR3 loop spans 13 amino acids. The CDR3 here is CSALVWDGNTIYF. CDR3 DNA sequence: TGCAGTGCCCTTGTTTGGGATGGAAACACCATATATTTT.

In this sample, this clonotype turned up a few times. The V gene is TRBV9, the J gene TRBJ2-3; no definite D call. V was trimmed by 6 bases and J by 8 bases, leaving 7 bases between them. There are 10 residues in the CDR3. The germline gives CDR1 SGDLS, CDR2 YYNGEE. CDR3 sequence (DNA): TGTGCCAGCATCCAAGCTACGCAGTATTTT. Amino acid sequence: CASIQATQYF.